A single sample gave rise to the 8 T cell receptor beta chains below, sequenced in a study of a mutant IDH1 vaccine in newly diagnosed glioma. Time point denoted: week 47, end of study. Vaccine doses each comprised 300 ug of mutant IDH1 20-mer peptide, with topical imiquimod. Their antigens are not known. TCRdb's copy holds only in-frame clones and misses some; the assay was immunoSEQ multiplex PCR. The sample consists of about 24,000 clones, about four fifths of them appearing once. The sample here was PBMCs, taken from a glioma patient whose treatment included an IDH1 peptide vaccine. These receptors originate from a man in his forties or fifties with glioma.

The chain uses TRBV4-1 and TRBJ1-4, with TRBD1 identical over 10 bases. Germline CDR1 MGHRA, CDR2 YSYEKL. V was pared by 1 base and J by 8 bases, with 4 bases of the junction left unmatched. The CDR3 is 15 residues long. CDR3 residues: CASSQGTGGWEKLFF. The CDR3 DNA is TGCGCCAGCAGCCAAGGGACAGGGGGTTGGGAAAAACTGTTTTTT.

The rearrangement joins TRBV15 to TRBJ1-2; TRBD1 agrees at 9 bases. The V and J ends lost 0 bases and 5 bases, in that order; junction bases with no gene match: 4. This CDR3 spans 15 amino acids. Per germline, CDR1 LNHNV and CDR2 YYDKDF (reference sequence). The CDR3 protein is CATSRETGTGYGYTF. The CDR3 bases are TGTGCCACCAGCAGAGAAACCGGGACAGGGTATGGCTACACCTTC. The full variable domain, its missing parts supplied by reference TRBV15 and TRBJ1-2, is DAMVIQNPRYQVTQFGKPVTLSCSQTLNHNVMYWYQQKSSQAPKLLFHYYDKDFNNEADTPDNFQSRRPNTSFCFLDIRSPGLGDTAMYLCATSRETGTGYGYTFGSGTRLTVV.

The genes are TRBV4-2 and TRBJ2-7, with D unresolved. CDR3 length: 16 residues. Germline CDR1 reads LGHNA; CDR2 reads YNFKEQ. V shed 0 bases and J shed 1 base, with 13 bases lying between them. The CDR3 spells CASSQEWAERSYEQYF. CDR3 DNA: TGTGCCAGCAGCCAAGAATGGGCAGAAAGGTCCTACGAGCAGTACTTC.

The chain carries TRBV19 and TRBJ2-7; the match to TRBD1 covers 9 bases. After removal of 3 bases from V and 1 base from J, the junction contained 1 base not matched to a gene. The germline V gene encodes CDR1 LNHDA and CDR2 SQIVND (reference sequence). CDR3 length: 14 residues. CDR3 coding DNA: TGTGCCAGTAGTATTGGGACAGGGTCCTACGAGCAGTACTTC. Protein: CASSIGTGSYEQYF.

The gene calls are TRBV7-9 and TRBJ2-5; TRBD2 matches 13 bases. Germline-derived CDR1 and CDR2 are SEHNR and FQNEAQ (reference sequence). V gave up 5 bases and J gave up 8 bases; unmatched junction bases: 11. CDR3 length: 16 residues. The CDR3 DNA is TGTGCCAGCAGCCCTGCGACTGGGACTAGCGGGAATACCCAGTACTTC. Encoded protein: CASSPATGTSGNTQYF.

V usage is TRBV19 and J usage is TRBJ2-3, with 13 bases lining up with TRBD2. The CDR3 has 16 amino acids. V shed 5 bases and J 5 bases; nucleotides not matched to a gene: 7. Per the germline V gene, CDR1 is LNHDA and CDR2 is SQIVND (reference sequence). CDR3 residues: CASSATSGRAQDTQYF. CDR3 DNA sequence: TGTGCCAGTAGTGCAACTAGCGGGAGGGCACAAGATACGCAGTATTTT.

The rearrangement joins TRBV19 to TRBJ1-1; possible D gene TRBD1, 5 bases. Germline loops: CDR1 LNHDA, CDR2 SQIVND (reference sequence). Trimming left V 11 bases short and J 1 base short, with 14 bases between. The CDR3 spans 13 residues. CDR3 amino acids: CAAWRTSNTEAFF. The CDR3, as DNA: TGTGCCGCGTGGAGGACATCGAACACTGAAGCTTTCTTT.

The V call is TRBV10-3, the J call TRBJ2-3, with 10 bases lining up with TRBD2. Trimming at V came to 5 bases and at J to 6 bases, leaving 8 bases not matched to a gene. The CDR3 has 15 residues. The germline V gene has CDR1 ENHRY and CDR2 SYGVKD. CDR3: CAISRGTSGIDTQYF. The DNA for the CDR3 is TGTGCCATCAGTAGAGGTACTAGCGGGATTGATACGCAGTATTTT.